The 14 T cell receptor beta chains below were found in one sample sequenced in a study of control samples from healthy donors and cancer patients. The data were produced by immunoSEQ multiplex PCR, yet TCRdb's version contains in-frame clones alone and is incomplete. Of tens of thousands of clones in the sample, roughly 90% were seen once. The sequenced material came from blood. Source of these receptors: a woman aged 25 to 39 in good health.

This clone occurred once. V usage is TRBV19 and J usage is TRBJ1-2; TRBD1 matches 10 bases. CDR1 LNHDA and CDR2 SQIVND come from the germline V gene (reference sequence). The CDR3 loop spans 13 amino acids. The junction had 6 bases not matched to a gene; V was cut back by 8 bases and J by 6 bases. The CDR3: CASSGTGVHGYTF. CDR3 nucleotide sequence: TGTGCCAGTTCCGGGACAGGGGTTCATGGCTACACCTTC.

The rearrangement joins TRBV5-1 to TRBJ1-3; 11 bases are a match to TRBD1. The CDR3 is 16 residues long. The V gene's germline CDR1 is SGHRS and CDR2 YFSETQ. J was trimmed by 2 bases and V by 2 bases; bases with no gene match: 3. The CDR3 DNA reads TGCGCCAGCAGCTTACTGGACAGGGGGCCTGGAAACACCATATATTTT. It translates to CASSLLDRGPGNTIYF.

The chain is built from TRBV5-6 and TRBJ1-5, with TRBD1 as a possible D gene (6 bases). The CDR3 spans 16 residues. The ends were cut back, 4 bases at V and 0 bases at J, with 14 bases in the middle. Germline assignment: CDR1 SGHDT and CDR2 YYEEEE. CDR3: CASSPRGGLSNQPQHF. In nucleotides, the CDR3 is TGTGCCAGCAGCCCGCGTGGGGGGCTTAGCAATCAGCCCCAGCATTTT.

This chain joins TRBV6-5 and TRBJ2-1; no definite D call. V gave up 6 bases and J gave up 4 bases, with 10 bases separating them. Germline CDR1 is MNHEY and CDR2 is SVGAGI. The CDR3 extends over 13 amino acids. The DNA for the CDR3 is TGTGCCAGCAGCCCCGACTCTTACAATGAGCAGTTCTTC. Translation: CASSPDSYNEQFF.

V usage is TRBV28 and J usage is TRBJ1-6; 7 positions agree with TRBD1. The CDR3 length is 16 residues. The V and J ends lost 5 bases and 7 bases, in that order; junction bases with no gene match: 11. CDR1 and CDR2 from the germline V gene are MDHEN and SYDVKM. CDR3 sequence: CASSAPTGTENSPLHF. In nucleotides, the CDR3 is TGTGCCAGCAGTGCCCCCACCGGGACAGAGAATTCACCCCTCCACTTT.

The rearrangement uses TRBV24-1 and TRBJ2-1, with a tentative D call TRBD2 (5 bases). V was cut by 6 bases and J by 7 bases, with 12 bases left in between. CDR1 and CDR2 from the germline V gene are KGHDR and SFDVKD. The CDR3 spans 13 residues. CDR3 in amino acids: CATSSSWDNEQFF. CDR3 sequence (DNA): TGTGCCACCAGTTCTAGCTGGGATAATGAGCAGTTCTTC.

V is TRBV5-1 and J is TRBJ2-1, with 9 positions matching TRBD1. This CDR3 spans 12 amino acids. Germline CDR1 reads SGHRS; CDR2 reads YFSETQ. Trimming cost V 4 bases and J 15 bases; bases outside gene matches: 8. CDR3 coding DNA: TGCGCCAGCAGCCCGGGACAGGGACAAAGGTTCTTC. Protein product: CASSPGQGQRFF.

The genes are TRBV11-2 and TRBJ2-7, with D unclear. V gave up 5 bases and J gave up 7 bases, with 12 bases separating them. The CDR3 has 12 residues. Per the germline V gene, CDR1 is SGHAT and CDR2 is FQNNGV. The CDR3 bases are TGTGCCAGCAGCGGGGTCGGGTGGGAGCAGTACTTC. Translated: CASSGVGWEQYF.

V usage is TRBV6-5 and J usage is TRBJ1-1; D gene ambiguous. This CDR3 has 13 residues. Germline CDR1 reads MNHEY; CDR2 reads SVGAGI. The ends were cut back, 6 bases at V and 6 bases at J, with 14 bases in the middle. CDR3 DNA sequence: TGTGCCAGCAGGGTCCGAAAGGGATCTGAAGCTTTCTTT. Encoded protein: CASRVRKGSEAFF.

This chain uses TRBV9 with TRBJ1-2, with TRBD1 matching 10 bases. The germline V gene encodes CDR1 SGDLS and CDR2 YYNGEE. The V gene end was trimmed by 4 bases and the J gene end by 5 bases; junction bases not matched to a gene: 8. The CDR3 is 15 amino acids. CDR3 sequence reads: CASSPRTGGLYGYTF. CDR3 DNA: TGTGCCAGCAGCCCCCGGACAGGGGGTTTGTATGGCTACACCTTC.

J is TRBJ2-7 and V is TRBV18, with D tentatively TRBD2 (6 bases). Trimming cost V 0 bases and J 3 bases, with 6 bases left between them. CDR3 length: 13 residues. Germline V gene data show CDR1 as KGHSH and CDR2 as LQKENI. CDR3 sequence (DNA): TGTGCCAGCTCACCACCGGGAGGCTACGAGCAGTACTTC. Amino acid sequence: CASSPPGGYEQYF.

Details on this clone: A junction end diverges from the germline sequence, so it may reflect a read error. The V gene is TRBV25-1, the J gene TRBJ1-3; 9 bases agree with TRBD1. The V gene's germline CDR1 is MGHDK and CDR2 SYGVNS. This CDR3 spans 16 amino acids. CDR3 coding DNA: TGTGCCAGCAGTGTAGACAGGGGGAACTCTGGAAACACCACATATTTT. It specifies CASSVDRGNSGNTTYF.

The rearrangement joins TRBV9 to TRBJ1-1, with D unclear. The germline V gene has CDR1 SGDLS and CDR2 YYNGEE. The CDR3 sequence is 14 residues long. Trimming removed 4 bases at V and 1 base at J, with 11 bases between. CDR3 residues: CASSPMGGNTEAFF. The CDR3 nucleotides read TGTGCCAGCAGCCCGATGGGTGGGAACACTGAAGCTTTCTTT.

V gene TRBV18 combines with J gene TRBJ1-1, with D possibly matching TRBD1 (6 bases). The CDR3 runs 14 residues. Germline CDR1 and CDR2: KGHSH and LQKENI. Trimming shortened V by 5 bases and J by 3 bases, and 13 bases separated the two germline ends. Here the CDR3 reads CASSSLQGDTEAFF. In nucleotides, the CDR3 is TGTGCCAGCTCATCCTTACAGGGAGACACTGAAGCTTTCTTT.